This entry concerns a single TCR beta chain. The V segment lost 0 bases and the J segment 9 bases; nucleotides outside the gene matches: 20. The germline gives CDR1 MNHNY, CDR2 SVGAGI (reference sequence). CDR3 length: 19 residues. Each CDR3 protein gets one entry after TCRdb re-called the reads with MiXCR. This table has more than 650,000 distinct CDR3 sequences, approximately 34% appearing once. The data derive from a study of T cell repertoires in cytomegalovirus infection. This sequence was found in a human donor in good health (CMV status not recorded). Some clones in this sample may be carry-over from other donors' samples. V usage is TRBV6-6 and J usage is TRBJ2-1, with 7 bases fitting TRBD2. The specimen sequenced was PBMCs. The CDR3 is CASSYSGGLLTSYPTEQFF. CDR3 in DNA: TGTGCCAGCAGTTACTCCGGCGGACTCCTGACTAGCTACCCCACTGAGCAGTTCTTC.